This TCR beta chain came from a study of T cells after somatic rescue of genetic block. Here immunoSEQ multiplex PCR was the method, and the copy in TCRdb shows in-frame clones only, minus some. The sample has about 52,000 clones, 95% to 96% seen once. The CDR3 has 14 residues. Germline loops: CDR1 SGHNT, CDR2 YYREEE (reference sequence). V dropped 6 bases and J dropped 0 bases, with 7 bases sitting between them. The sample comprised peripheral blood mononuclear cells (PBMCs). The V and J genes are TRBV5-4 and TRBJ2-6, with D hard to call. This TCR derives from a child under two years old. The CDR3 region has the DNA TGTGCCAGCACCCCCCTCTCTGGGGCCAACGTCCTGACTTTC. Translated: CASTPLSGANVLTF.